This TCR beta chain was captured in a study of T cells in Graves' hyperthyroidism and ophthalmopathy (dated by TCRdb to about 2019). In the study overall: Peripheral blood samples were taken at the time of initial diagnosis, prior to any treatment. To identify TCR V-J signatures that set the groups apart, the researchers used a discovery cohort of about a hundred patients, made up of 40 to 45 with Graves' ophthalmopathy and 57 with stable Graves' hyperthyroidism. Whether ophthalmopathy could be predicted prospectively was tested in an independent validation cohort made up of about 20 hyperthyroidism patients plus 17 patients who later progressed to ophthalmopathy. The approximately 100 discovery patients were divided at random into training and test sets in a 7:3 ratio. The study also compared thyroid tissue and blood T-cell repertoires from roughly 6 Graves' hyperthyroidism patients. After blood sampling, hyperthyroidism patients were treated with methimazole at a starting dose of 30 mg daily, and ophthalmopathy patients were treated with high-dose intravenous methylprednisolone. The paper describes TCR Vbeta CDR3 sequencing of some 130 peripheral blood samples, made up of about 40 ophthalmopathy patients, roughly 72 hyperthyroidism patients and 17 progressor patients. Broad study findings and their caveats: In cross-validation, a model built on a 13 V-J signature told ophthalmopathy apart from stable hyperthyroidism with under 90% sensitivity and around 81% specificity, and in testing the same model reached 80%/75%. In validation, the model predicted progression to ophthalmopathy with around 71% sensitivity and roughly 72% specificity, a median of around six months before onset. Blood samples also contained most of the expanded thyroid clonotypes (frequency above 0.001), which suggests that blood repertoires may reflect thyroid immune responses. No statistical method was used to fix the sample size in advance, and group allocation was not hidden from the investigators.

Ophthalmopathy patients had moderately to severely active disease, with a Clinical Activity Score of 3 or more, a NOSPECS grade of 4 or more, and a disease duration of less than 3 months. Patients with uncontrolled infections, other autoimmune diseases, pregnancy or lactation were excluded. Diagnoses were based on clinical symptoms, serum thyroxine and TRAb, thyroid ultrasound and orbital computed tomography. PBMCs were isolated from 7.5 to 10 ml of fresh peripheral blood by Ficoll-Paque density gradient centrifugation. Total RNA was extracted using Trizol reagent, and RNA quality was assessed on an Agilent 2100 Bioanalyzer. The CDR3 covers 13 residues, taking in both the cysteine and the phenylalanine. Left in the record is the CDR3 DNA by itself, 39 bases read in frame from the first base. Germline trimming: 3 bases from V, 5 bases from J; junction bases outside gene matches: 3. The germline V gene supplies CDR1 MDHEN and CDR2 SYDVKM.

Details on this clonotype: Its antigen target is currently unknown. There are no base qualities to consult, and no much larger clone falls within one base.

The TCR beta CDR3 regions were amplified from RNA transcripts. The TCR CDR3 was subjected to a first round of RT-PCR using the HTBI primer set and the Qiagen OneStep RT-PCR kit. The libraries were constructed in a second round of multiplex PCR and then size-selected and purified. The libraries were sequenced on an Illumina HiSeq2000 using paired-end 100 bp reads. Regarding the original processing steps: SOAPnuke was used to process the raw data, throwing out any read that contained adapters or uncalled bases, had a mean Phred below 15, or lacked an exact constant-primer or identifier match. COPE v1.2.5 was used to merge the high-quality paired reads, and each unique nucleotide sequence was defined as a clonotype. MiTCR v1.1 was used to align clonotypes to the IMGT TRBV, TRBD and TRBJ reference segments. The analysis included only V-J combinations with a frequency above 0.0001, which together covered over 98% of the repertoires. A TCS score was defined as the ratio of F50 (clonal expansion) to E x V (chaos), with BLOSUM62-based TCRdist applied between CDR3 peptides within each V-J. Welch's t-statistics and random forest reduced roughly 540 V-J features to around 14, which were used in a naive Bayes classifier (R e1071). TCRdb reprocessing: public reads trimmed at Q25 with fastp, clones called with MiXCR, in-frame beta chains kept. Rows with a matching CDR3 protein are joined into one entry that keeps the most common DNA and genes. Clone size and V and J calls follow TCRdb, not the original study. This sample holds around 360,000 distinct CDR3 sequences; 13% to 15% were observed only once. Of the sample, roughly 19% is held by the ten largest clones.

The clonotype was recovered from a woman in her fifties or sixties with Graves' ophthalmopathy. This chain joins TRBV28 to TRBJ1-1; TRBD1 agrees with 7 junctional bases. What was sequenced was blood. In nucleotide form, the sequence is TGTGCCAGCAGTTTCGACAGGGTTACTGAAGCTTTCTTT. Its product reads: CASSFDRVTEAFF.